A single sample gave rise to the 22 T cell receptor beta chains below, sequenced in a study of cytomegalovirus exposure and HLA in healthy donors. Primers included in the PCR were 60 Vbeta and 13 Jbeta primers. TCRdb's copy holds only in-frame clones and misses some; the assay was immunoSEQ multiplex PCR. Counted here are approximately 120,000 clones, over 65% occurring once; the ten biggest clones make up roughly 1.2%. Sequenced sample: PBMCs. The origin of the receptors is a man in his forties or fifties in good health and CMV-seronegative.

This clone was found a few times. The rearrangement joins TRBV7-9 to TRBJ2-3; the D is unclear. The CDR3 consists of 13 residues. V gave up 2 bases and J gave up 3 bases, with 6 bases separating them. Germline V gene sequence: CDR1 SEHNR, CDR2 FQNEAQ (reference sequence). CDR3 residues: CASSLRETDTQYF. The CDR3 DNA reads TGTGCCAGCAGCTTACGAGAGACAGATACGCAGTATTTT.

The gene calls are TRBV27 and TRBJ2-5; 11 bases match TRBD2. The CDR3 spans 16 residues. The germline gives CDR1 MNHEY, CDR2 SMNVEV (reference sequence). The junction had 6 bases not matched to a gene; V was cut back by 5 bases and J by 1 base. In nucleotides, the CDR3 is TGTGCCAGCAGTATCCACGGGACTAGCGGCCAAGAGACCCAGTACTTC. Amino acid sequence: CASSIHGTSGQETQYF.

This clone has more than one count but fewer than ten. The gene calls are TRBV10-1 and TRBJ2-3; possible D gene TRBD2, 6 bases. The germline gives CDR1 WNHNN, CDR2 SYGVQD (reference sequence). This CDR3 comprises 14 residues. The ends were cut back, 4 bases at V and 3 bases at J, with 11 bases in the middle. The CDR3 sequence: CASSGVSGTDTQYF. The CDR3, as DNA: TGCGCCAGCAGTGGGGTTAGCGGAACAGATACGCAGTATTTT.

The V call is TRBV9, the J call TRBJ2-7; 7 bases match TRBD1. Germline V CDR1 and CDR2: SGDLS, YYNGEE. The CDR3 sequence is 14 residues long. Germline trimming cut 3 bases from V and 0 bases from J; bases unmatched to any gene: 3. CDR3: CASSAWDSSYEQYF. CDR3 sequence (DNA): TGTGCCAGCAGCGCCTGGGACAGCTCCTACGAGCAGTACTTC.

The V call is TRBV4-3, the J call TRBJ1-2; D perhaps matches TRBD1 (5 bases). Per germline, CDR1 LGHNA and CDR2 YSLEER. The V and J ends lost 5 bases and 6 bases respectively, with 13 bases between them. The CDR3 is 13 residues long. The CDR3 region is CASSSGFFDGYTF. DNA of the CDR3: TGCGCCAGCAGCTCAGGGTTTTTTGATGGCTACACCTTC.

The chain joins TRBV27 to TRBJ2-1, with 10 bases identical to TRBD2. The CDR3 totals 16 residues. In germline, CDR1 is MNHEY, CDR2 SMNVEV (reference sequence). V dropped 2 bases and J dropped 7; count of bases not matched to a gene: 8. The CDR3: CASSLRTAGGSNEQFF. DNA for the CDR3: TGTGCCAGCAGTTTACGTACAGCGGGAGGGAGTAATGAGCAGTTCTTC.

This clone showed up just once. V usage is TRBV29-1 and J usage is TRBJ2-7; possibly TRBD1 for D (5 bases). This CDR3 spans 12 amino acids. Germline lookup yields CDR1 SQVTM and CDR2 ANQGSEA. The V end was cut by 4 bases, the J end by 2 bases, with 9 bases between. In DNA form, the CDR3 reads TGCAGCGTTGGCGACAGTCCCTACGAGCAGTACTTC. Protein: CSVGDSPYEQYF.

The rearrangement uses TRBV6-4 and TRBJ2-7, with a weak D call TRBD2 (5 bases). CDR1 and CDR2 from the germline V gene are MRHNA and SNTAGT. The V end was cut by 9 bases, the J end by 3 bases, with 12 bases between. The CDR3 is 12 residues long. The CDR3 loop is CARPEELYEQYF. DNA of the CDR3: TGTGCCAGGCCGGAGGAACTCTACGAGCAGTACTTC.

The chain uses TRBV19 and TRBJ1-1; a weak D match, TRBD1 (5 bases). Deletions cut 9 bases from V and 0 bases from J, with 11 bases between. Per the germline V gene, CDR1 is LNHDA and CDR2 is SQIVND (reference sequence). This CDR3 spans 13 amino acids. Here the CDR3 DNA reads TGTGCCAGCAGGGCGTCGATGAACACTGAAGCTTTCTTT. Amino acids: CASRASMNTEAFF. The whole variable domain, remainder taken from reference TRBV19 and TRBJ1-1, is DGGITQSPKYLFRKEGQNVTLSCEQNLNHDAMYWYRQDPGQGLRLIYYSQIVNDFQKGDIAEGYSVSREKKESFPLTVTSAQKNPTAFYLCASRASMNTEAFFGQGTRLTVV.

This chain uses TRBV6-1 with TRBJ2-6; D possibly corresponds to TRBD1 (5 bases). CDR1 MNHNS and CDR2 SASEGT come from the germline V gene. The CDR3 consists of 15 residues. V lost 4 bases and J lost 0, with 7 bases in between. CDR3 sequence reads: CASSGQFSGANVLTF. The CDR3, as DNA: TGTGCCAGCAGTGGACAGTTCTCTGGGGCCAACGTCCTGACTTTC.

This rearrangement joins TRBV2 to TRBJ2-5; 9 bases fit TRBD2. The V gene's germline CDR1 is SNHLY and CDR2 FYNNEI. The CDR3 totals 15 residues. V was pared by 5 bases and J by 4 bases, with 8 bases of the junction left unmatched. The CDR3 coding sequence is TGTGCCAGCAGTCAAGGGACTAGCACGGGAGAGACCCAGTACTTC. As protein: CASSQGTSTGETQYF.

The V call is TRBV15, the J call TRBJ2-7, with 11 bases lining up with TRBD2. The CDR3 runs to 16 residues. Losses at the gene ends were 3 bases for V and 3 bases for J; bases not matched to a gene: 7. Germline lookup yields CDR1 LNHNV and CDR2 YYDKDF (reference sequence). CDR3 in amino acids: CATSRAGTSGFYEQYF. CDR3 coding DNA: TGTGCCACCAGCAGGGCCGGGACTAGCGGATTCTACGAGCAGTACTTC.

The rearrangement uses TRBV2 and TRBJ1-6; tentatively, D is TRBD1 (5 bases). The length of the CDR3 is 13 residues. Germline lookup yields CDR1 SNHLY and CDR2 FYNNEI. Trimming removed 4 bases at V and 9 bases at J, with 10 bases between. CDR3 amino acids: CASSGEGLSPLHF. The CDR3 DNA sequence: TGTGCCAGCAGTGGGGAGGGGCTTTCACCCCTCCACTTT. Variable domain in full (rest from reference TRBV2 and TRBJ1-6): EPEVTQTPSHQVTQMGQEVILRCVPISNHLYFYWYRQILGQKVEFLVSFYNNEISEKSEIFDDQFSVERPDGSNFTLKIRSTKLEDSAMYFCASSGEGLSPLHFGNGTRLTVT.

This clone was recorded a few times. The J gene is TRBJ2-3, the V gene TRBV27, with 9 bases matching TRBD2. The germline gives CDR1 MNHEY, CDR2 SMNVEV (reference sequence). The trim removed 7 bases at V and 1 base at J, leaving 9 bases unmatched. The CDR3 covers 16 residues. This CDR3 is CASTKSSGSGTDTQYF. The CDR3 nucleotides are TGTGCCAGCACCAAGAGTAGCGGGAGCGGCACAGATACGCAGTATTTT.

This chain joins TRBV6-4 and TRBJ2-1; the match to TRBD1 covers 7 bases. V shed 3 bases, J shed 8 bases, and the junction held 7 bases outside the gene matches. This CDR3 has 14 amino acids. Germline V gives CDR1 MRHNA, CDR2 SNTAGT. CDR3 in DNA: TGTGCCAGCAGTGAGGGCCTAGGGGGCGATGAGCAGTTCTTC. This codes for CASSEGLGGDEQFF.

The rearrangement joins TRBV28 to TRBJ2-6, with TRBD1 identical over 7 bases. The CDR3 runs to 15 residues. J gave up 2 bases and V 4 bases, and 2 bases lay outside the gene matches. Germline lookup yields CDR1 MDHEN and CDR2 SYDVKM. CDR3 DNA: TGTGCCAGCAGTTCCGGGACAGCTGGGGCCAACGTCCTGACTTTC. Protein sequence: CASSSGTAGANVLTF.

DNA for the CDR3: TGTGCCAGCAGTTTATCAGGGTCGATGAACACTGAAGCTTTCTTT. As protein: CASSLSGSMNTEAFF. The V gene is TRBV28, the J gene TRBJ1-1, with D perhaps matching TRBD1 (5 bases). The CDR3 contains 15 residues. V was cut by 1 base and J by 0 bases, with 9 bases left in between. Germline CDR1 reads MDHEN; CDR2 reads SYDVKM.

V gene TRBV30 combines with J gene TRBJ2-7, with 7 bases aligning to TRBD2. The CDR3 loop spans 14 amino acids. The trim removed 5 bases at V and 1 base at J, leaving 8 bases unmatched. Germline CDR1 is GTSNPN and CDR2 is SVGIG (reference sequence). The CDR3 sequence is CAWAGLPKSYEQYF. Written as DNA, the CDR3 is TGTGCCTGGGCGGGACTACCAAAATCCTACGAGCAGTACTTC.

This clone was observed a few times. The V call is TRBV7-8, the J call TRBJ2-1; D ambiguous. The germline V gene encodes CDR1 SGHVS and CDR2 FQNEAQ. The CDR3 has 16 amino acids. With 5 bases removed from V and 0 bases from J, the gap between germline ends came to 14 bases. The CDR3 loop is CASSPGVSSSYNEQFF. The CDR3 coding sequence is TGTGCCAGCAGCCCTGGAGTTTCGAGCTCCTACAATGAGCAGTTCTTC. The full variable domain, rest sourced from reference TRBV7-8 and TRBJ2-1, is GAGVSQSPRYKVAKRGQDVALRCDPISGHVSLFWYQQALGQGPEFLTYFQNEAQLDKSGLPSDRFFAERPEGSVSTLKIQRTQQEDSAVYLCASSPGVSSSYNEQFFGPGTRLTVL.

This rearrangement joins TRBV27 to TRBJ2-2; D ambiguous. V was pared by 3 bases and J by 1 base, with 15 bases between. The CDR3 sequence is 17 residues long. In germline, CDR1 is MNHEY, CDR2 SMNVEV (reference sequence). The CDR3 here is CASSLNLRRRNTGELFF. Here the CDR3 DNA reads TGTGCCAGCAGTTTGAACCTTAGGCGGAGGAACACCGGGGAGCTGTTTTTT.

The DNA of the CDR3 is TGTGCCAGCAGCTTGCGAGCGATCCAAGAGACCCAGTACTTC. Protein sequence: CASSLRAIQETQYF. The genes are TRBV5-6 and TRBJ2-5, with unresolved D. Germline V gives CDR1 SGHDT, CDR2 YYEEEE. This CDR3 region has 14 residues. V was cut by 1 base and J by 1 base, with 8 bases left in between.

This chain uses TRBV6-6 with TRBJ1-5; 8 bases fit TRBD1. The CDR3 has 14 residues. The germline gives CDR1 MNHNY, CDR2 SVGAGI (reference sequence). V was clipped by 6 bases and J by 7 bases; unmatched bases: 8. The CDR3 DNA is TGTGCCAGCAGCAGGACAGGGAGAGGGCAGCCCCAGCATTTT. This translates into CASSRTGRGQPQHF.